This T cell receptor beta chain was found in a study of blood T cell repertoires in COVID-19. Study-level background: The analysed material was cDNA or gDNA that came from T cells, B-cell-depleted T cells, or PBMCs.

Method: immunoSEQ multiplex PCR; TCRdb's copy keeps in-frame clones and lacks some. Found here are 200,000 to 250,000 clones, over 75% of them singletons; the top ten hold about 3.5%. This CDR3 comprises 16 residues. The V gene end was trimmed by 4 bases and the J gene end by 0 bases; junction bases not matched to a gene: 3. Germline V gene lookup returns CDR1 SGHKS and CDR2 YYEKEE (reference sequence). All enrollees were roughly 18 to 89 years old and from around 25 US areas. This clonotype originated in a woman aged 18-29 years in a cohort exposed to, infected with or recovered from COVID-19 (not recorded which). The sequenced material came from PBMCs or T cells enriched from blood (not recorded which). V gene TRBV5-5 combines with J gene TRBJ1-4; 10 bases align to TRBD1. The CDR3 DNA sequence: TGTGCCAGCAGCATAGGACAGGGGGCAACTAATGAAAAACTGTTTTTT. Its translation is CASSIGQGATNEKLFF.